This T cell receptor (beta chain) is drawn from a study of cytomegalovirus exposure and HLA in healthy donors. The PCR contained 60 Vbeta and 13 Jbeta primers. TCRdb keeps only in-frame clones here, not all; method: immunoSEQ multiplex PCR. The data show over 150,000 clones, about 73% seen once. The trim removed 0 bases at V and 8 bases at J, leaving 10 bases unmatched. This CDR3 spans 17 amino acids. The germline CDR1 and CDR2 sequences are SGDLS and YYNGEE. V is TRBV9 and J is TRBJ2-2; 10 bases fit TRBD2. This TCR was sampled from a woman in her fifties or sixties in good health and CMV-seropositive. The material sequenced was PBMCs. CDR3 nucleotides: TGTGCCAGCAGCGTAGACCCAGCGGGGGGGCCGCGTGGGGAGCTGTTTTTT. Amino acids: CASSVDPAGGPRGELFF.